The text below deals with one TCR beta chain. Measured with immunoSEQ multiplex PCR; TCRdb has only the in-frame clones, and not every one. The sample carries 40,000 to 65,000 clones, roughly 87% recorded once. These data are taken from a study of control samples from healthy donors and cancer patients. Germline CDR1 MNHEY, CDR2 SMNVEV (reference sequence). CDR3 length equals 15 residues. V gave up 6 bases and J gave up 2 bases; unmatched junction bases: 8. Source material: PBMCs. The clonotype comes from a man aged 55 to 69 with head and neck cancer. J is TRBJ2-5 and V is TRBV27, with 8 positions matching TRBD1. The CDR3 loop reads CASSQRQGRQETQYF. Written as DNA, the CDR3 is TGTGCCAGCAGCCAAAGACAGGGGCGGCAAGAGACCCAGTACTTC.